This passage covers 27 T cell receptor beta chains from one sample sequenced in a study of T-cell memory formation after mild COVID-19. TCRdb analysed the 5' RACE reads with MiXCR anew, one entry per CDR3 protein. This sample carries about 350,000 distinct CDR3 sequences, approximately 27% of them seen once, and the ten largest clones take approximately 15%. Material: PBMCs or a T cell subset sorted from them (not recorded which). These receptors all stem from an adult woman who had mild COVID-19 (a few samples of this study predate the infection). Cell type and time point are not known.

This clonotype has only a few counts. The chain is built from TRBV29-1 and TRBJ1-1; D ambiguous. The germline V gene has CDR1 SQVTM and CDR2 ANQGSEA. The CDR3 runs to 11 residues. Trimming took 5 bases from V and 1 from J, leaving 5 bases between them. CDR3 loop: CSVRENTEAFF. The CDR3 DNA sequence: TGCAGCGTTCGAGAGAACACTGAAGCTTTCTTT.

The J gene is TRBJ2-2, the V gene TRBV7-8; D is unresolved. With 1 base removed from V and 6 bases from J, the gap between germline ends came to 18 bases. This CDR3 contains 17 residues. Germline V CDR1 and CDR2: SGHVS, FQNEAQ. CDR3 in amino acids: CASSLVGRGASAGELFF. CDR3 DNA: TGTGCCAGCAGCTTAGTTGGCCGTGGCGCAAGCGCCGGGGAGCTGTTTTTT. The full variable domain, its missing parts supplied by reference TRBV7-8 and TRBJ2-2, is GAGVSQSPRYKVAKRGQDVALRCDPISGHVSLFWYQQALGQGPEFLTYFQNEAQLDKSGLPSDRFFAERPEGSVSTLKIQRTQQEDSAVYLCASSLVGRGASAGELFFGEGSRLTVL.

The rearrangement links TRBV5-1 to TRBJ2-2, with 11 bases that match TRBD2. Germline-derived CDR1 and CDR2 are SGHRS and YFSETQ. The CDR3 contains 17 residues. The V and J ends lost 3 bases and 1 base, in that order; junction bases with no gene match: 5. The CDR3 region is CASSSSGLAGNTGELFF. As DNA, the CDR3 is TGCGCCAGCAGCTCCTCCGGACTAGCGGGGAACACCGGGGAGCTGTTTTTT.

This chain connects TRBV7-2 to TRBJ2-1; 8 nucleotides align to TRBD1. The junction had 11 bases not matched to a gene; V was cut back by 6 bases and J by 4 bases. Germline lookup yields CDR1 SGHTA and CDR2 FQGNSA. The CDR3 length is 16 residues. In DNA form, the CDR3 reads TGTGCCAGCAGTCCTACCGGGACAGGTTATTACAATGAGCAGTTCTTC. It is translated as CASSPTGTGYYNEQFF.

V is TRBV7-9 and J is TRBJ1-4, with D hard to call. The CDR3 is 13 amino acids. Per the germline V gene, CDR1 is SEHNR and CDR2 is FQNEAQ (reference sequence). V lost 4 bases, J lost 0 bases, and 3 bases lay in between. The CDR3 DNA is TGTGCCAGCAGCTACACAACTAATGAAAAACTGTTTTTT. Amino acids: CASSYTTNEKLFF. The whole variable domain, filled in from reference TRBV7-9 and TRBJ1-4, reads DTGVSQNPRHKITKRGQNVTFRCDPISEHNRLYWYRQTLGQGPEFLTYFQNEAQLEKSRLLSDRFSAERPKGSFSTLEIQRTEQGDSAMYLCASSYTTNEKLFFGSGTQLSVL.

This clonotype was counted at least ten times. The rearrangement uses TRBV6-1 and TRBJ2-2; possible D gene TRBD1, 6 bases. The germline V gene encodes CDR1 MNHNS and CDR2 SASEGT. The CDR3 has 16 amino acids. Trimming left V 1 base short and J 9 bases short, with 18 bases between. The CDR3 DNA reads TGTGCCAGCAGTGAAGATTTGGGACACCCCGACCGGGAGCTGTTTTTT. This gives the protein CASSEDLGHPDRELFF.

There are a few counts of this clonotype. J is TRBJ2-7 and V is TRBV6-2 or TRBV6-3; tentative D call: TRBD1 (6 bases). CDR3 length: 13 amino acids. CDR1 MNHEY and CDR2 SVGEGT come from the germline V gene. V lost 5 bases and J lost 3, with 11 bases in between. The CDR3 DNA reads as TGTGCCAGCAGTAAAGGGGGACACTACGAGCAGTACTTC. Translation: CASSKGGHYEQYF.

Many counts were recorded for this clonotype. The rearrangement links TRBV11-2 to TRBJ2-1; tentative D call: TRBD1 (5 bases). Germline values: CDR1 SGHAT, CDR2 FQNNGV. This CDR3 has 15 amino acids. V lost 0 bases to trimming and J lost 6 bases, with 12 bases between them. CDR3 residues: CASSLDKGLANEQFF. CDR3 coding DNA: TGTGCCAGCAGCTTAGATAAGGGGCTGGCCAATGAGCAGTTCTTC.

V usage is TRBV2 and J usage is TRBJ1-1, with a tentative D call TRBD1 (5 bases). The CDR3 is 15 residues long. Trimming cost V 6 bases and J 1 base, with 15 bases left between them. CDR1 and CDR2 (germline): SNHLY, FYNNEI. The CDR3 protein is CASSREQASNTEAFF. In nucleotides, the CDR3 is TGTGCCAGCAGCAGAGAACAGGCCTCGAACACTGAAGCTTTCTTT.

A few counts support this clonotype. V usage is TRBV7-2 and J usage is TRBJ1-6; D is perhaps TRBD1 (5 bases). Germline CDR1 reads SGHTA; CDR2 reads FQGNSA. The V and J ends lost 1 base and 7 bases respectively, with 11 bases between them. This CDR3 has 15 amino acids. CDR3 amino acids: CASSLEQAINSPLHF. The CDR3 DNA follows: TGTGCCAGCAGCTTAGAACAGGCGATAAATTCACCCCTCCACTTT.

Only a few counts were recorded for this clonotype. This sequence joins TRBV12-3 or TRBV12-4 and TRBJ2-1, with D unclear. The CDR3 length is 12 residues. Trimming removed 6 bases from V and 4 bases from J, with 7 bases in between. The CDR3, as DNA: TGTGCCAGCAGGGTGGGGTACAATGAGCAGTTCTTC. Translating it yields CASRVGYNEQFF.

The CDR3 region is CASSLSGTSYYEQYF. Written as DNA, the CDR3 is TGTGCCAGCAGCTTGAGTGGAACTAGTTACTACGAGCAGTACTTC. V usage is TRBV7-6 and J usage is TRBJ2-7; perhaps TRBD2 as D (5 bases). V was pared by 3 bases and J by 3 bases, with 15 bases between. Germline lookup yields CDR1 SGHVS and CDR2 FNYEAQ. The CDR3 contains 15 residues.

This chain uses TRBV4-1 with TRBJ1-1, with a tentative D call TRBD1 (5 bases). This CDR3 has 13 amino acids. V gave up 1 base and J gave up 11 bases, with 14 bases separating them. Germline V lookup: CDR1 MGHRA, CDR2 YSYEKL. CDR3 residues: CASSQVGPSGAFF. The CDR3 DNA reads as TGCGCCAGCAGCCAAGTGGGACCGAGTGGGGCTTTCTTT.

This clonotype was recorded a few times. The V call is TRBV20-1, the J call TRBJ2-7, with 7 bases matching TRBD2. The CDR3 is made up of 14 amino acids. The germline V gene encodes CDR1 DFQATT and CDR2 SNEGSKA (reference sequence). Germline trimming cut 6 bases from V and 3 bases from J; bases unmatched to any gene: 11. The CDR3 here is CSAVGEGSNYEQYF. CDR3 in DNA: TGCAGTGCGGTCGGGGAGGGCTCCAACTACGAGCAGTACTTC.

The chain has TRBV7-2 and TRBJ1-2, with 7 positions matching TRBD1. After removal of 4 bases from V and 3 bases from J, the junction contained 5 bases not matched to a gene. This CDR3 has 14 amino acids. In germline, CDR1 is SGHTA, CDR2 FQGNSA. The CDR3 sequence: CASSSPTGHYGYTF. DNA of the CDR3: TGTGCCAGCAGCTCCCCGACAGGGCACTATGGCTACACCTTC.

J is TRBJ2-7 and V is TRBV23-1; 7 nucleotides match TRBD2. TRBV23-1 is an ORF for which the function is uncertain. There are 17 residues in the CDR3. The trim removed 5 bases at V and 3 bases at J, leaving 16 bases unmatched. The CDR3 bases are TGCGCCAGCAGTTGGTTCTTCGAGGCTAGCGGATTCTACGAGCAGTACTTC. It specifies CASSWFFEASGFYEQYF.

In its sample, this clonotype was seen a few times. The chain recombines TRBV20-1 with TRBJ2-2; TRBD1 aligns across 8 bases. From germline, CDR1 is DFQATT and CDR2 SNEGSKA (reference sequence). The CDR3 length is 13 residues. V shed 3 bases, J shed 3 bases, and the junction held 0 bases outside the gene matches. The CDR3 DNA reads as TGCAGTGCTAGCAGGGGGCACACCGGGGAGCTGTTTTTT. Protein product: CSASRGHTGELFF.

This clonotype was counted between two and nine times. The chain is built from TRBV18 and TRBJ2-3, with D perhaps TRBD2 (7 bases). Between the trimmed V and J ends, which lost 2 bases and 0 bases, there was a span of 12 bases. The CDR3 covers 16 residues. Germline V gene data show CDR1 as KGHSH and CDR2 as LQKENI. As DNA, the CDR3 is TGTGCCAGCTCACCATACGGCGGGGGCAGCACAGATACGCAGTATTTT. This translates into CASSPYGGGSTDTQYF.

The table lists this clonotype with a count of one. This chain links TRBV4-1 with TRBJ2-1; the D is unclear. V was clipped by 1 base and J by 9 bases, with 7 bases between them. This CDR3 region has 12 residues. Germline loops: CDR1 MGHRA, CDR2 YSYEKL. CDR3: CASSQVSGEQFF. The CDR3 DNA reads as TGCGCCAGCAGCCAAGTTTCTGGTGAGCAGTTCTTC.

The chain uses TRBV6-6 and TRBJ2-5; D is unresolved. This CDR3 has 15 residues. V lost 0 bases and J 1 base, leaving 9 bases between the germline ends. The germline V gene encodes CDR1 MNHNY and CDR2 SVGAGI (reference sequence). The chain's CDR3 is CASSYSSWSQETQYF. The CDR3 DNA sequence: TGTGCCAGCAGTTACTCGAGCTGGTCCCAAGAGACCCAGTACTTC.

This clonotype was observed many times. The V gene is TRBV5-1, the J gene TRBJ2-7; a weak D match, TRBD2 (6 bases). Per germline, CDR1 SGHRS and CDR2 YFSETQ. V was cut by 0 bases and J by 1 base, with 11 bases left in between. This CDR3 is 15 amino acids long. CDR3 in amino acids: CASSLAAGISYEQYF. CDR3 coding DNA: TGCGCCAGCAGCTTGGCCGCGGGAATTTCCTACGAGCAGTACTTC.

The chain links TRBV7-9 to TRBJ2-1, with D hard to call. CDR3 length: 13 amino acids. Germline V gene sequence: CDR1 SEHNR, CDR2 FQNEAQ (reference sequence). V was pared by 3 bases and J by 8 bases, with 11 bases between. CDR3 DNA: TGTGCCAGCAGCTTCAACCGGCGCGATGAGCAGTTCTTC. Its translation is CASSFNRRDEQFF.

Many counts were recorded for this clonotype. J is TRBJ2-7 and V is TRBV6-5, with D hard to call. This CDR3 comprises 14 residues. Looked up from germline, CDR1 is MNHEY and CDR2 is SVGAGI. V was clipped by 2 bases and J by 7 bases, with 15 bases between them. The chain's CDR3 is CASSYDAVRTEQYF. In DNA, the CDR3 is TGTGCCAGCAGTTACGATGCGGTACGAACGGAGCAGTACTTC.

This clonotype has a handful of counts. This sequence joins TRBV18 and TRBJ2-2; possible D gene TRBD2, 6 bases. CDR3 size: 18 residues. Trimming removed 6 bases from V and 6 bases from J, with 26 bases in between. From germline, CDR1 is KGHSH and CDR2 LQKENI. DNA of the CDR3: TGTGCCAGCTCCCGAGGGGAAGGAGGGGCCCGCGGAGCCGGGGAGCTGTTTTTT. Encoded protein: CASSRGEGGARGAGELFF.

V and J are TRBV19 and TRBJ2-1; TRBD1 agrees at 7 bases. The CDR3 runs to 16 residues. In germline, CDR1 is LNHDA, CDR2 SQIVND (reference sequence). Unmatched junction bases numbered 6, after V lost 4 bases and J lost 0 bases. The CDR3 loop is CASSRSDRSSYNEQFF. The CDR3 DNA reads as TGTGCCAGTAGTAGGTCGGACAGGAGCTCCTACAATGAGCAGTTCTTC.

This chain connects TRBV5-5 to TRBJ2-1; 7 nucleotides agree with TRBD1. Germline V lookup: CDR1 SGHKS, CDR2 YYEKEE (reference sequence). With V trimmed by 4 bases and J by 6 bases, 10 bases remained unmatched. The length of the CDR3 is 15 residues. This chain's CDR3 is CASSPSGGVGNEQFF. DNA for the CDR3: TGTGCCAGCAGCCCCTCAGGGGGAGTGGGCAATGAGCAGTTCTTC.

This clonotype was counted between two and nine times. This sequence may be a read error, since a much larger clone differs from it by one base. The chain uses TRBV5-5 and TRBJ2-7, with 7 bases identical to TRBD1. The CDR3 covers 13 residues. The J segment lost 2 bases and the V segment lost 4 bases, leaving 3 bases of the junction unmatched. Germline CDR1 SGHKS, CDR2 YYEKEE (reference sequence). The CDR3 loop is CASSIGQAYEQYF. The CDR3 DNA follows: TGTGCCAGCAGCATAGGACAGGCCTACGAGCAGTACTTC.